This T cell receptor (beta chain) appears in the sequencing data of a study of T cell clones after liver transplantation. Study-level information: Draws occurred before transplant, before withdrawal, and after complete or failed withdrawal. Overall study results and limits: Migration into the graft, not deletion, may explain lost graft donor-reactive T cells. In 5 of 8 subjects, circulating graft-donor-reactive CD4 TCRbeta sequences fell significantly after transplant.

Germline V gene data show CDR1 as ENHRY and CDR2 as SYGVKD. The V segment lost 3 bases and the J segment 1 base; nucleotides outside the gene matches: 10. The CDR3 is made up of 18 amino acids. Sequencing used immunoSEQ multiplex PCR; TCRdb keeps in-frame clones, though not all of them. The table includes 95,000 to 110,000 clones, around 86% detected once. On this clone itself: The target antigen is unknown.

This chain connects TRBV10-3 to TRBJ1-5, with 9 bases fitting TRBD1. The starting material was CD4+ T cells from blood, obtained before liver transplant. The clonotype was recovered from a human donor who received a liver transplant. The CDR3 region is CAISEQGAEGASNQPQHF. The CDR3 nucleotides read TGTGCCATCAGTGAACAGGGGGCGGAAGGGGCAAGCAATCAGCCCCAGCATTTT.